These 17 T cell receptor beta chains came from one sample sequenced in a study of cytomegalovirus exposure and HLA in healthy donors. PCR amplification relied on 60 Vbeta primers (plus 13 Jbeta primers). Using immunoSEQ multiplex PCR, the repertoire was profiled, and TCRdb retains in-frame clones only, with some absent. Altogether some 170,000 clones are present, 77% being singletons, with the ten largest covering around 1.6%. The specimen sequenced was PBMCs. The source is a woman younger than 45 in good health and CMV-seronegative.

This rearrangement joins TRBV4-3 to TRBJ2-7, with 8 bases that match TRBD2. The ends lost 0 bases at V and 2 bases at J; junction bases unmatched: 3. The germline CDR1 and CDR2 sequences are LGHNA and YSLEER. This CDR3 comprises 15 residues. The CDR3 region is CASSQELAGPYEQYF. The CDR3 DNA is TGCGCCAGCAGCCAAGAGCTAGCGGGTCCCTACGAGCAGTACTTC.

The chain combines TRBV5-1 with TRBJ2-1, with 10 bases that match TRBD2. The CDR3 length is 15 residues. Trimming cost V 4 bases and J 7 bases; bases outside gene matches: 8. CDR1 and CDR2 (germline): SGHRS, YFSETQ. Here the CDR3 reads CASSERGGNPNEQFF. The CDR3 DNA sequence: TGCGCCAGCAGCGAGCGGGGGGGAAACCCGAATGAGCAGTTCTTC. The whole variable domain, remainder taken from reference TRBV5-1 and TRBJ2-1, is KAGVTQTPRYLIKTRGQQVTLSCSPISGHRSVSWYQQTPGQGLQFLFEYFSETQRNKGNFPGRFSGRQFSNSRSEMNVSTLELGDSALYLCASSERGGNPNEQFFGPGTRLTVL.

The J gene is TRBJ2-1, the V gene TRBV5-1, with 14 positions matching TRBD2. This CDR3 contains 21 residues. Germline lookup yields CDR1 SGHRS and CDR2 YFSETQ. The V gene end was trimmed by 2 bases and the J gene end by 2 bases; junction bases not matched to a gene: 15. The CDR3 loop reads CASSFRTSGGSRGRAYNEQFF. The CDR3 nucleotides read TGCGCCAGCAGCTTTCGGACTAGCGGGGGGTCGCGGGGACGCGCCTACAATGAGCAGTTCTTC.

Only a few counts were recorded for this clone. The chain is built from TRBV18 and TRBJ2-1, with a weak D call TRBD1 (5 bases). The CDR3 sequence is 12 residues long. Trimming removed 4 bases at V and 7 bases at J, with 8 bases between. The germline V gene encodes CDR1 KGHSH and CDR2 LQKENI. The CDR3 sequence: CASSLQGNEQFF. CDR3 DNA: TGTGCCAGCTCACTTCAGGGAAATGAGCAGTTCTTC.

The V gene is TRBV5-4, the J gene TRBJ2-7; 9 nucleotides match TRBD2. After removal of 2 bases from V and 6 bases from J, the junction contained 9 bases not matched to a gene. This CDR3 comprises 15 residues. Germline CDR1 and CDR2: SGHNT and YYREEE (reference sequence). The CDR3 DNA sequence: TGTGCCAGCAGCTTTGAATCTAGCGGGATGGGCGAGCAGTACTTC. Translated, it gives CASSFESSGMGEQYF.

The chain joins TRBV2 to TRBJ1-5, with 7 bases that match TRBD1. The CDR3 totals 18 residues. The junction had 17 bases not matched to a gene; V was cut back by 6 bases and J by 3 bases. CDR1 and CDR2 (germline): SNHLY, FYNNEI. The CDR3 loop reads CASRGLQGLVGNNQPQHF. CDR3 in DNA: TGTGCCAGCAGGGGTTTACAGGGGCTAGTCGGGAACAATCAGCCCCAGCATTTT.

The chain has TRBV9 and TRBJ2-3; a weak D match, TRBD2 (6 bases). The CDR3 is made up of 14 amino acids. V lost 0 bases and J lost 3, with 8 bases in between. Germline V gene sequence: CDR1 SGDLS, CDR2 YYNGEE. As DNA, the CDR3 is TGTGCCAGCAGCGTAGTTGGGGGGACAGATACGCAGTATTTT. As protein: CASSVVGGTDTQYF.

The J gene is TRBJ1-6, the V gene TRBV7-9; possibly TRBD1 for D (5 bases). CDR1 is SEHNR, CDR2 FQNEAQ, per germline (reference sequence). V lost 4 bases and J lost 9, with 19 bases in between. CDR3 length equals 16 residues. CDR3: CASSSLAGRGFSPLHF. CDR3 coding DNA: TGTGCCAGCAGCTCCCTTGCTGGCCGGGGGTTTTCACCCCTCCACTTT.

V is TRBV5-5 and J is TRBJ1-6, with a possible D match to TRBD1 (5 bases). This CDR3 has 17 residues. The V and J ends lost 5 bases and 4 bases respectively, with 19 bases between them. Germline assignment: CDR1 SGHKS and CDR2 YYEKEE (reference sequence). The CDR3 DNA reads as TGTGCCAGCAGAATTAAAGCCGGACAAGGGTATAATTCACCCCTCCACTTT. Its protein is CASRIKAGQGYNSPLHF. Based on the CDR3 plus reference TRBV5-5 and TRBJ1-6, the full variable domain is DAGVTQSPTHLIKTRGQQVTLRCSPISGHKSVSWYQQVLGQGPQFIFQYYEKEERGRGNFPDRFSARQFPNYSSELNVNALLLGDSALYLCASRIKAGQGYNSPLHFGNGTRLTVT.

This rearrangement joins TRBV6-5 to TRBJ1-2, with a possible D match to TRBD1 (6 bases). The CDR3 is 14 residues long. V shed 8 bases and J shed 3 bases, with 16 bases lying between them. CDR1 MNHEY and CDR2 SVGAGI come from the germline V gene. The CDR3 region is CASGVRGRYYGYTF. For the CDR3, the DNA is TGTGCCAGCGGGGTCAGGGGACGTTACTATGGCTACACCTTC.

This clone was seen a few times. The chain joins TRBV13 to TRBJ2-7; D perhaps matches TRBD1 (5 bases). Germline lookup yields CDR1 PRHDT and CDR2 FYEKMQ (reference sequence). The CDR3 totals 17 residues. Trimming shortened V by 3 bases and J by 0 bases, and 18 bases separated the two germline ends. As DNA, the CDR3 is TGTGCCAGCAGCTTCAGGGCAGGTGGGGCTCACTCCTACGAGCAGTACTTC. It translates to CASSFRAGGAHSYEQYF.

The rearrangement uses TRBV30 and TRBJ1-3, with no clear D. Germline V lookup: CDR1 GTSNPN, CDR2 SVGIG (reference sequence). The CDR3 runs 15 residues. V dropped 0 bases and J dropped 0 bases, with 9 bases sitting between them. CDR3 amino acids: CAWSVARLSGNTIYF. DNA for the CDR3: TGTGCCTGGAGTGTGGCCAGACTCTCTGGAAACACCATATATTTT.

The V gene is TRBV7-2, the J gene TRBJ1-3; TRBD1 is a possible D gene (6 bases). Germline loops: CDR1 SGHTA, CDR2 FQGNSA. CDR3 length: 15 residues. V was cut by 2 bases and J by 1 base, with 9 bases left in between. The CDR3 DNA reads TGTGCCAGCAGCTTATCCGACAGGTCTGGAAACACCATATATTTT. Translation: CASSLSDRSGNTIYF.

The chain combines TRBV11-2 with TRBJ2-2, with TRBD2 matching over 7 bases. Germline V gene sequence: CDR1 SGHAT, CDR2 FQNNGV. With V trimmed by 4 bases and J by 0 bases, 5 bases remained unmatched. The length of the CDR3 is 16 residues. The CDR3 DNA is TGTGCCAGCAGCTCCAGACTAGCAGCGAACACCGGGGAGCTGTTTTTT. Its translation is CASSSRLAANTGELFF.

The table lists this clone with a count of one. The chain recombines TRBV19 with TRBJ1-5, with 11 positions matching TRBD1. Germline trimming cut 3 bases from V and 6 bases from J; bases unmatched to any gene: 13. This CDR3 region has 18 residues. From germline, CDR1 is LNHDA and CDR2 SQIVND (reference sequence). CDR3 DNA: TGTGCCAGTAGTATTCCCCCGGACAGGGGGCTAAGTGGTCAGCCCCAGCATTTT. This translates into CASSIPPDRGLSGQPQHF.

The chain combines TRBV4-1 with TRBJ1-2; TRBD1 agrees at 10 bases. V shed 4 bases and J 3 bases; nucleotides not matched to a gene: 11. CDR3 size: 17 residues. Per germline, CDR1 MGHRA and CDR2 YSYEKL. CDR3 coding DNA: TGCGCCAGCAGCCCTGGGGAGTGGGGACAGGGGTACTATGGCTACACCTTC. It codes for CASSPGEWGQGYYGYTF.

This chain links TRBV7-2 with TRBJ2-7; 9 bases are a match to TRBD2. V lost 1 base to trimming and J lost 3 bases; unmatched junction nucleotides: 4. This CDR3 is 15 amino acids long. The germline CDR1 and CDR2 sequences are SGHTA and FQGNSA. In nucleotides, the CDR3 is TGTGCCAGCAGCTTAGGGGCTAGCGGGAACTACGAGCAGTACTTC. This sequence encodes CASSLGASGNYEQYF.